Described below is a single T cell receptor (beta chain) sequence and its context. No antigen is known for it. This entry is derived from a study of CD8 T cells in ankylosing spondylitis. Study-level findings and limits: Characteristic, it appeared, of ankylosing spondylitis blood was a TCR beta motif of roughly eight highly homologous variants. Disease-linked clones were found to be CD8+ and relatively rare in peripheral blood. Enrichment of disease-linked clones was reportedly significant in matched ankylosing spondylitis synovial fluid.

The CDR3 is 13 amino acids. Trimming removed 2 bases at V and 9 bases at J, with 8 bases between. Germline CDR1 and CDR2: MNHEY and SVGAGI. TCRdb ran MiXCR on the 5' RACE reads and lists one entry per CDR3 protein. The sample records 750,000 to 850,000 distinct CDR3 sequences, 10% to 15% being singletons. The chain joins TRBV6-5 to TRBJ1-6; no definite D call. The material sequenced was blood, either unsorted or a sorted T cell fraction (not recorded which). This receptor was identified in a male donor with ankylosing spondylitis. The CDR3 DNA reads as TGTGCCAGCAGTTACGACCCAGTTTCACCCCTCCACTTT. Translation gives CASSYDPVSPLHF.